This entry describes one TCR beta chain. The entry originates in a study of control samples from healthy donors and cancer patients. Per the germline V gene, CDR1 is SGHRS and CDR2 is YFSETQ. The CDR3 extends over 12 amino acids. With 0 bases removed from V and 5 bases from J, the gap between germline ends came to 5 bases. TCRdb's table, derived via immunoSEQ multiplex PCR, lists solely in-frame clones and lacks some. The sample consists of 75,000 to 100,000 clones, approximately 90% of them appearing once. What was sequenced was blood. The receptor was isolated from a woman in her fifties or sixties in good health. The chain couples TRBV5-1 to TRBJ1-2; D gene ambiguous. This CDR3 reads CASSLEGYGYTF. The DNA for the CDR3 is TGCGCCAGCAGCTTGGAAGGATATGGCTACACCTTC.